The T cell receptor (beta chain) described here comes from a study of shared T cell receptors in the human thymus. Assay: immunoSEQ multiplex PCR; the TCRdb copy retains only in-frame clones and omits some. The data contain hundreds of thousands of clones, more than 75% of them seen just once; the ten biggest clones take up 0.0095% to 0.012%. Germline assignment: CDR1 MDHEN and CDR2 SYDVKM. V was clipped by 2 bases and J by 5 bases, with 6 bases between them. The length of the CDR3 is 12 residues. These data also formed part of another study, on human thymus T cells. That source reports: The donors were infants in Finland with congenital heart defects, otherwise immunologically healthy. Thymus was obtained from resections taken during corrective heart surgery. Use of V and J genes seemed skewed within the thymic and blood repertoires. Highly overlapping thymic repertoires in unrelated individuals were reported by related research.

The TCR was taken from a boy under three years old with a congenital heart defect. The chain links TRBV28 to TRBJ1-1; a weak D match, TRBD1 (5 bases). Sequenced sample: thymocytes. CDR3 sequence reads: CASSLGATEAFF. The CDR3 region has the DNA TGTGCCAGCAGTTTAGGGGCGACTGAAGCTTTCTTT.